The 10 T cell receptor beta chains reported below all come from one sample, sequenced in a study of blood T cell repertoires in COVID-19. This table comes from immunoSEQ multiplex PCR, and its TCRdb copy is limited to in-frame clones, with some not included. The profile shows roughly 86,000 clones, 91% of them singletons. Sequencing used peripheral blood. These receptors came from a woman aged 45-65 years in a cohort sampled during active COVID-19.

V and J are TRBV7-3 and TRBJ1-1, with TRBD1 as a possible D gene (6 bases). The length of the CDR3 is 14 residues. Germline V CDR1 and CDR2: SGHTA, FQGTGA. The V end was cut by 1 base, the J end by 5 bases, with 11 bases between. Written as DNA, the CDR3 is TGTGCCAGCAGCTTAATAGGGGGTAGGACTGAAGCTTTCTTT. This sequence encodes CASSLIGGRTEAFF.

The V call is TRBV7-8, the J call TRBJ1-5; possibly TRBD1 for D (6 bases). CDR1 and CDR2 from the germline V gene are SGHVS and FQNEAQ. This CDR3 has 17 amino acids. Trimming left V 1 base short and J 0 bases short, with 13 bases between. CDR3 in amino acids: CASSLGQGIYSNQPQHF. CDR3 coding DNA: TGTGCCAGCAGCTTAGGTCAGGGGATTTATAGCAATCAGCCCCAGCATTTT.

This chain links TRBV11-2 with TRBJ2-7, with D possibly matching TRBD2 (5 bases). The V gene lost 1 base and the J gene lost 5 bases, with 15 bases spanning the gap. The CDR3 totals 15 residues. Germline V gene data show CDR1 as SGHAT and CDR2 as FQNNGV. DNA for the CDR3: TGTGCCAGCAGCTTAGGACGGGGAGATTTTGACGAGCAGTACTTC. Translation: CASSLGRGDFDEQYF.

The rearrangement joins TRBV3-1 (or the pseudogene TRBV3-2) to TRBJ2-2; maybe TRBD1 (5 bases). The CDR3 is 15 residues long. The germline V and J ends were trimmed by 0 bases and 6 bases, with 11 bases remaining between them. Germline loops: CDR1 LGHDT, CDR2 YNNKEL (reference sequence). CDR3 in amino acids: CASSQEGLLPGELFF. In DNA, the CDR3 is TGTGCCAGCAGCCAAGAGGGGCTTCTCCCCGGGGAGCTGTTTTTT.

This chain links TRBV2 with TRBJ1-2; 7 bases agree with TRBD1. V gave up 6 bases and J gave up 4 bases; unmatched junction bases: 14. This CDR3 has 16 amino acids. Germline lookup yields CDR1 SNHLY and CDR2 FYNNEI. In DNA form, the CDR3 reads TGTGCCAGCAGCCAGAACAGGGTGACAGGGCCCTATGGCTACACCTTC. Translated: CASSQNRVTGPYGYTF.

The rearrangement joins TRBV27 to TRBJ2-1, with 9 bases fitting TRBD1. CDR1 MNHEY and CDR2 SMNVEV come from the germline V gene (reference sequence). This CDR3 spans 18 amino acids. Trimming cost V 5 bases and J 5 bases; bases outside gene matches: 16. CDR3 in amino acids: CASSPGTGNKMRNNEQFF. In DNA form, the CDR3 reads TGTGCCAGCAGTCCAGGGACAGGGAATAAGATGAGAAACAATGAGCAGTTCTTC.

The CDR3 loop is CARGGGFTYEQYF. CDR3 coding DNA: TGTGCCCGAGGGGGGGGGTTCACCTACGAGCAGTACTTC. The rearrangement links TRBV12-3 or TRBV12-4 to TRBJ2-7; a weak D match, TRBD2 (7 bases). This CDR3 comprises 13 residues. The ends were cut back, 11 bases at V and 2 bases at J, with 16 bases in the middle.

The chain carries TRBV6-5 and TRBJ1-2, with D possibly being TRBD1 (5 bases). Germline V gene lookup returns CDR1 MNHEY and CDR2 SVGAGI. V was cut by 0 bases and J by 5 bases, with 13 bases left in between. The CDR3 consists of 15 residues. The CDR3 nucleotides are TGTGCCAGCAGTTACTCGAGGGCGGGGCCTTATGGCTACACCTTC. Encoded protein: CASSYSRAGPYGYTF.

The genes are TRBV9 and TRBJ2-5; 12 bases are shared with TRBD2. Germline V gene data show CDR1 as SGDLS and CDR2 as YYNGEE. The CDR3 is made up of 17 amino acids. V trimming: 0 bases; J trimming: 5 bases; junction bases outside the gene matches: 8. CDR3 loop: CASSVGGLAGSRETQYF. The CDR3 DNA reads TGTGCCAGCAGCGTAGGGGGACTAGCGGGTTCCCGGGAGACCCAGTACTTC.

V and J are TRBV5-1 and TRBJ2-1, with D unresolved. In germline, CDR1 is SGHRS, CDR2 YFSETQ. Trimming took off 2 bases at V and 8 bases at J, with 8 bases between the two ends. The length of the CDR3 is 12 residues. The CDR3 DNA is TGCGCCAGCAGCTTCGCTAGGTATGAGCAGTTCTTC. Its protein is CASSFARYEQFF. Filled out from reference TRBV5-1 and TRBJ2-1, the complete variable domain reads KAGVTQTPRYLIKTRGQQVTLSCSPISGHRSVSWYQQTPGQGLQFLFEYFSETQRNKGNFPGRFSGRQFSNSRSEMNVSTLELGDSALYLCASSFARYEQFFGPGTRLTVL.